The source of this TCR beta chain is a study of cytomegalovirus exposure and HLA in healthy donors. This clone came up once. Its antigen is undetermined. The data were produced by immunoSEQ multiplex PCR, yet TCRdb's version contains in-frame clones alone and is incomplete. The table lists 75,000 to 100,000 clones, 96% of them singletons. Study-wide results and limits: In vitro testing confirmed a few CMV-associated chains as specific for CMV antigens.

V lost 7 bases to trimming and J lost 8 bases, with 14 bases between them. CDR1 is LNHDA, CDR2 SQIVND, per germline (reference sequence). There are 12 residues in the CDR3. The rearrangement links TRBV19 to TRBJ1-2; unclear D gene. This sequence was found in a man aged 18 to 30 in good health and CMV-seronegative. Sequencing was done on a sample of PBMCs. The CDR3 here is CASMAGIRGYTF. The CDR3 DNA follows: TGTGCCAGTATGGCGGGGATTCGGGGCTACACCTTC.